This T cell receptor (beta chain) was identified during a study of blood T cell repertoires in COVID-19. Study-level background: In each case, the material was cDNA or gDNA derived from T cells, B-cell-depleted T cells, or PBMCs.

This clone has only one observation. Study processing details: Using reference gene primer amplification, nucleated cell counts were estimated. Libraries were prepared by immunoSEQ multiplex PCR; TCRdb keeps only in-frame clonotypes and omits some of them. V and J calls and clone size are given by that table; D and trimming were obtained from the DNA. This sample has 200,000 or so clones; 89% occur once, and the top ten carry under 7%. The sequencing input was peripheral blood. This TCR was recovered from a man aged 60 to 75 who had recovered from COVID-19.

For the CDR3, the DNA is TGTGCCAGCAGCTTAGTGGGGACAGGGGCCTACGAGCAGTACTTC. This codes for CASSLVGTGAYEQYF. V gene TRBV7-2 combines with J gene TRBJ2-7; 10 bases match TRBD1. The CDR3 totals 15 residues. Germline V gene sequence: CDR1 SGHTA, CDR2 FQGNSA. Losses at the gene ends were 1 base for V and 2 bases for J; bases not matched to a gene: 2.